This TCR beta chain stems from a study of control samples from healthy donors and cancer patients. This CDR3 contains 13 residues. Germline CDR1 and CDR2: KGHSH and LQKENI. V was clipped by 8 bases and J by 4 bases, with 14 bases between them. Here immunoSEQ multiplex PCR was the method, and the copy in TCRdb shows in-frame clones only, minus some. Found here are 84,000 or so clones, 91% of them singletons; the top ten hold about 15%. The rearrangement links TRBV18 to TRBJ2-5; TRBD2 is a possible D gene (6 bases). The specimen was blood. This TCR came from a man in his thirties or forties in good health. CDR3 nucleotide sequence: TGTGCCAGCCGAATGACTAGTAGAGAGACCCAGTACTTC. Translating it yields CASRMTSRETQYF.